A selection of T cell receptor beta chains follows, all from one sample in a study of blood T cell repertoires in COVID-19. The table came from immunoSEQ multiplex PCR; TCRdb's copy has only in-frame clones and leaves some out. The table lists 35,000 to 55,000 clones, 75% to 90% of them singletons. Sequencing was performed on peripheral blood. Receptor source: a man aged 60 to 75 with active COVID-19. Both conserved end residues are part of each CDR3. The D gene is left open where the match is weak.

CDR3 protein | V gene | CDR3 length | D gene
CASRFIAGATNTGELFF | TRBV7-3 | 17 | TRBD2
CASSLGGSTDTQYF | TRBV11-3 | 14 | NA
CASSFNYEQYF | TRBV6-5 | 11 | NA
CASSFPQGDRTPLHF | TRBV28 | 15 | NA
CASMTSGRFLNEQFF | TRBV10-1 | 15 | TRBD2
CASSFTSGSVPYEQYF | TRBV5-1 | 16 | TRBD2
CASSELGQGAAGYTF | TRBV9 | 15 | TRBD1
CASRSRGADTQYF | TRBV19 | 13 | TRBD2
CASSRTGGEGYTEAFF | TRBV5-1 | 16 | TRBD1
CASSTGVVEKLFF | TRBV9 | 13 | TRBD1
CASSLRGQSGSYGYTF | TRBV9 | 16 | TRBD1
CASSLAGGGSSHSYEQYF | TRBV5-1 | 18 | NA
CASSPGSHWEKLFF | TRBV28 | 14 | NA
CASSAPGKDTQYF | TRBV19 | 13 | NA
CASSLRPGSQETQYF | TRBV5-1 | 15 | NA
CASSRQGQQETQYF | TRBV9 | 14 | TRBD1
CASSPTGLKFGNTIYF | TRBV28 | 16 | NA
CASSLLGESRETQYF | TRBV7-9 | 15 | NA
CASSSPSSSYEQYF | TRBV11-2 | 14 | NA
CSASTGNGYTF | TRBV20-1 | 11 | NA
CASSIEVRDRGNTEAFF | TRBV19 | 17 | TRBD1
CACIAGGLDEQFF | TRBV2 | 13 | TRBD2
CASSAGTNPHTQYF | TRBV5-5 | 14 | TRBD2
CARFLTGCTDTQYF | TRBV27 | 14 | TRBD1
CASSFRGLGAYEQYF | TRBV28 | 15 | TRBD2
CATTGGSYEQYF | TRBV24-1 | 12 | NA
CSVERGRSGNYGYTF | TRBV29-1 | 15 | TRBD1
CASSPGADTQYF | TRBV18 | 12 | NA
CASRQGGETQYF | TRBV5-1 | 12 | NA
CASSPLRSEAFF | TRBV13 | 12 | NA
CASSVALEGQPQHF | TRBV9 | 14 | NA
CASSQGQGFYEQYF | TRBV4-1 | 14 | TRBD1
CASSLDRGGADTQYF | TRBV27 | 15 | TRBD1
CASTERGGTEAFF | TRBV5-8 | 13 | NA
CATSDRDNEQFF | TRBV7-9 | 12 | TRBD1
CAWNGQGGVAFF | TRBV30 | 12 | TRBD1
CASSFGGRDEQYF | TRBV12-3/TRBV12-4 | 13 | NA
CASSLAPSQNEQFF | TRBV5-1 | 14 | NA
CAWSPGQYYGYTF | TRBV30 | 13 | TRBD1
CASSWDRGANTGELFF | TRBV7-6 | 16 | TRBD1
CASSLGLAGVYEQYF | TRBV4-1 | 15 | TRBD2
CASRRGGTEAFF | TRBV13 | 12 | NA
CASSLTDLRSGNTIYF | TRBV7-9 | 16 | NA
CASRSQGSNTGELFF | TRBV11-1 | 15 | NA
CASSWGDMNTEAFF | TRBV11-1 | 14 | NA
CASSQSGTVTGELFF | TRBV6-6 | 15 | TRBD1
CASASTGWNEKLFF | TRBV2 | 14 | NA
CASSLALAGPQETQYF | TRBV5-4 | 16 | TRBD2